The 10 T cell receptor beta chains listed next were all sequenced from one sample in a study of blood T cell repertoires in COVID-19. TCRdb's copy holds only in-frame clones and misses some; the assay was immunoSEQ multiplex PCR. The table has fewer than 350,000 clones, 80% to 95% seen once. The source material was peripheral blood. The receptor source for this set is a woman aged 25-40 years with COVID-19, enrolled during active disease.

This clone came up once. The rearrangement links TRBV5-1 to TRBJ2-2, with D perhaps TRBD2 (5 bases). V lost 5 bases and J lost 5, with 16 bases in between. This CDR3 has 15 amino acids. Per the germline V gene, CDR1 is SGHRS and CDR2 is YFSETQ. Here the CDR3 DNA reads TGCGCCAGCAGTCGTTTTACCCGGGATACCGGGGAGCTGTTTTTT. Protein sequence: CASSRFTRDTGELFF.

The V and J genes are TRBV15 and TRBJ2-4, with D perhaps matching TRBD1 (6 bases). This CDR3 contains 12 residues. The V gene's germline CDR1 is LNHNV and CDR2 YYDKDF (reference sequence). Trimming took 5 bases from V and 6 from J, leaving 8 bases between them. CDR3 sequence reads: CATSAGVNIQYF. The DNA of the CDR3 is TGTGCCACCAGCGCAGGGGTAAACATTCAGTACTTC.

The rearrangement joins TRBV27 to TRBJ2-7, with D possibly being TRBD2 (6 bases). CDR3 size: 15 residues. CDR1 and CDR2 from the germline V gene are MNHEY and SMNVEV (reference sequence). With 5 bases removed from V and 2 bases from J, the gap between germline ends came to 16 bases. CDR3 nucleotide sequence: TGTGCCAGCAGTCGCCTAACAGGAGGGGCCTACGAGCAGTACTTC. Translated, it gives CASSRLTGGAYEQYF.

This rearrangement joins TRBV10-3 to TRBJ1-2; D may be TRBD1 (6 bases). V was cut by 6 bases and J by 3 bases, with 8 bases left in between. CDR3 length equals 12 residues. In germline, CDR1 is ENHRY, CDR2 SYGVKD. The DNA of the CDR3 is TGTGCCATCAGGCCAGGGGACTATGGCTACACCTTC. Protein product: CAIRPGDYGYTF.

This clone was seen only a few times. V usage is TRBV29-1 and J usage is TRBJ2-3, with a weak D call TRBD2 (5 bases). The length of the CDR3 is 12 residues. V gave up 4 bases and J gave up 5 bases, with 10 bases separating them. Germline loops: CDR1 SQVTM, CDR2 ANQGSEA. The CDR3 is CSVVIGGDTQYF. DNA for the CDR3: TGCAGCGTTGTGATTGGAGGAGATACGCAGTATTTT.

The chain links TRBV10-2 to TRBJ1-5; 7 bases map to TRBD1. Germline-derived CDR1 and CDR2 are WSHSY and SAAADI. The CDR3 is 13 residues long. The J segment lost 7 bases and the V segment lost 6 bases, leaving 6 bases of the junction unmatched. Here the CDR3 reads CASRSTGEQPQHF. CDR3 in DNA: TGCGCCAGCAGGTCAACAGGGGAACAGCCCCAGCATTTT.

This clone was counted once. The chain couples TRBV4-2 to TRBJ2-3, with 9 positions matching TRBD2. The CDR3 extends over 16 amino acids. Unmatched junction bases numbered 8, after V lost 5 bases and J lost 2 bases. CDR1 and CDR2 (germline): LGHNA, YNFKEQ. In DNA, the CDR3 is TGTGCCAGCAGCAAATTAGCGGGAGCGAACACAGATACGCAGTATTTT. This sequence encodes CASSKLAGANTDTQYF.

The chain uses TRBV30 and TRBJ2-3; perhaps TRBD1 as D (6 bases). The CDR3 has 15 amino acids. The V end was cut by 4 bases, the J end by 0 bases, with 14 bases between. CDR1 and CDR2 (germline): GTSNPN, SVGIG (reference sequence). CDR3 sequence (DNA): TGTGCCTGGACCAAAAGGGACATCAGCACAGATACGCAGTATTTT. It specifies CAWTKRDISTDTQYF.

This clone has just one count. This chain joins TRBV19 and TRBJ2-1; D may be TRBD1 (5 bases). The CDR3 is 16 amino acids. Trimming pared 1 base from V and 6 bases from J, leaving 16 bases between. Germline assignment: CDR1 LNHDA and CDR2 SQIVND (reference sequence). The CDR3 region is CASSIGGHRVVNEQFF. In DNA form, the CDR3 reads TGTGCCAGTAGTATAGGGGGCCACCGCGTGGTCAATGAGCAGTTCTTC. Full variable domain (outside the CDR3, taken from reference TRBV19 and TRBJ2-1): DGGITQSPKYLFRKEGQNVTLSCEQNLNHDAMYWYRQDPGQGLRLIYYSQIVNDFQKGDIAEGYSVSREKKESFPLTVTSAQKNPTAFYLCASSIGGHRVVNEQFFGPGTRLTVL.

The V call is TRBV11-2, the J call TRBJ2-7; 8 bases match TRBD1. Looked up from germline, CDR1 is SGHAT and CDR2 is FQNNGV. The CDR3 length is 18 residues. V was clipped by 2 bases and J by 3 bases; unmatched bases: 15. The CDR3, as DNA: TGTGCCAGCAGCTTAAGGTACCCGGGACAGGTAGGCTACTACGAGCAGTACTTC. Protein sequence: CASSLRYPGQVGYYEQYF.